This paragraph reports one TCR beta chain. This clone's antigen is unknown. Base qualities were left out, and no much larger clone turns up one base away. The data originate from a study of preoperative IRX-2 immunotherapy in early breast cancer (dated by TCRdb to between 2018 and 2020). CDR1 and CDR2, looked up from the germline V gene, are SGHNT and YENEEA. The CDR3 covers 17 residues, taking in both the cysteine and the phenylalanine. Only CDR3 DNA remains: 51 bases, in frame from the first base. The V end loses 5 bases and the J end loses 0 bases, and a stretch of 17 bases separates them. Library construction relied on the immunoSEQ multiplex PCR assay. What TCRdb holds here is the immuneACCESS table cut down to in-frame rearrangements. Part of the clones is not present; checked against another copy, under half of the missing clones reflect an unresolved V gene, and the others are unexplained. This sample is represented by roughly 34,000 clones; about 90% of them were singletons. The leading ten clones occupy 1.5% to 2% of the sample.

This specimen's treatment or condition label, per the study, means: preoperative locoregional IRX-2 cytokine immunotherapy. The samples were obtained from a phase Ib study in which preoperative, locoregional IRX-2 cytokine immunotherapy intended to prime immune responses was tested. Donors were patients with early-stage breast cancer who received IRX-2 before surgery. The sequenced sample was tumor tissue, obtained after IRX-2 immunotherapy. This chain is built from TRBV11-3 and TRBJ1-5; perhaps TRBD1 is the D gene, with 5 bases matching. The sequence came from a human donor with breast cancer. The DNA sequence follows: TGTGCCAGCAGCCCTCGACAGAGGAAATATAGCAATCAGCCCCAGCATTTT. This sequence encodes CASSPRQRKYSNQPQHF.